This T cell receptor (beta chain) derives from a study of early T cells in non-severe SARS-CoV-2 infection. CDR1 is MDHEN, CDR2 SYDVKM, per germline. CDR3 length equals 15 residues. V shed 5 bases and J 3 bases; nucleotides not matched to a gene: 6. Individually, cDNA molecules had unique molecular identifiers attached to them. TCRdb re-derived calls from the 5' RACE reads in MiXCR, one entry per CDR3 protein. Here the sample spans tens of thousands of distinct CDR3 sequences, more than 5% being singletons. The specimen was whole blood. The V call is TRBV28, the J call TRBJ2-3, with TRBD2 matching over 9 bases. The origin of this receptor is an adult who was a healthcare worker with PCR-confirmed SARS-CoV-2 infection or an uninfected control (not recorded which). In DNA, the CDR3 is TGTGCCAGCAGTACCGCGGGGGGGCCGACAGATACGCAGTATTTT. Translating it yields CASSTAGGPTDTQYF.